Sequencing of this TCR beta chain was carried out in a study of blood T cell repertoires in COVID-19. As for the study in general: The study drew acute and convalescent COVID-19 samples from the United States, Italy and Spain. PBMCs, B-cell-depleted T cells, or T cells were the source of the cDNA or gDNA that made up the material.

Original analysis: For nucleated cells, counts were estimated from reference gene primer amplification. Produced via immunoSEQ multiplex PCR; TCRdb's table is partial and in-frame only. V and J calls and clone size are given by that table; D and trimming were obtained from the DNA. The sample shows more than 200,000 clones, around 80% of them seen only once. This clone was seen a single time. The same CDR3 can be traced to other DNA sequences in this sample. Trimming took 5 bases from V and 4 from J; bases not matched to a gene: 6. Per the germline V gene, CDR1 is SGHVS and CDR2 is FQNEAQ. The CDR3 sequence is 16 residues long.

The sample was peripheral blood. This chain joins TRBV7-8 and TRBJ2-2, with 11 bases identical to TRBD2. The receptor's source is a man aged 35 to 55 with active or convalescent COVID-19. The CDR3, as DNA: TGTGCCAGCAGCCCTAGACTAGCGGGGACCACCGGGGAGCTGTTTTTT. This codes for CASSPRLAGTTGELFF.